Listed below are T cell receptor beta chains from one sample, sequenced in a study of cytomegalovirus exposure and HLA in healthy donors. TCRdb's copy holds only in-frame clones and misses some; the assay was immunoSEQ multiplex PCR. The sample has 150,000 to 200,000 clones, 82% seen once. Material: PBMCs. The receptors were gathered from a young woman in good health and CMV-seronegative. CDR3s include the opening cysteine and the closing phenylalanine or tryptophan. The D gene is left open where the match is weak. The size field is filled for only some rows; it gives once, few, many or a size class.

v_call	j_call	d_call	clone_size	cdr3_nt	cdr3_aa
TRBV5-1	TRBJ2-7	TRBD2	.	TGCGCCAGCAGCTTACCGACTAGCGGGAGTGGAGAGCAGTACTTC	CASSLPTSGSGEQYF
TRBV10-1	TRBJ2-1	TRBD2	.	TGCGCCAGCACTGAGGGCGGGGGGGGCGAGCAGTTCTTC	CASTEGGGGEQFF
TRBV18	TRBJ2-7	.	.	TGTGCCAGCTCACCGAAGGATTACTACTCCTACGAGCAGTACTTC	CASSPKDYYSYEQYF
TRBV5-8	TRBJ1-3	.	.	TGTGCCAGCAGCCCGGGGCAGGGACTCTCTGGAAACACCATATATTTT	CASSPGQGLSGNTIYF
TRBV18	TRBJ1-1	TRBD1	once	TGTGCCAGCTCACCCGACAGGGGTGAAGCTTTCTTT	CASSPDRGEAFF
TRBV19	TRBJ2-7	.	.	TGTGCCAGTTCTCGCCTACCCCCGGGAGAGCAGTACTTC	CASSRLPPGEQYF
TRBV5-6	TRBJ2-7	.	.	TGTGCCAGCAGCTCCCCACCTTCTTTCGGCTACGAGCAGTACTTC	CASSSPPSFGYEQYF
TRBV29-1	TRBJ2-5	TRBD2	.	TGCAGCGTATACACTAGCGGGGAAGGAAAGACCCAGTACTTC	CSVYTSGEGKTQYF
TRBV19	TRBJ1-1	TRBD1	.	TGTGCCAGCAAGACCGGGACAGCGTTAACTGAAGCTTTCTTT	CASKTGTALTEAFF
TRBV9	TRBJ2-2	.	.	TGTGCCAGCAGCGACGCCCTTACAGAAGACGGGGAGCTGTTTTTT	CASSDALTEDGELFF
TRBV7-9	TRBJ2-5	.	.	TGTGCCAGCAGCTCAGGGGTTGAGGAGACCCAGTACTTC	CASSSGVEETQYF
TRBV27	TRBJ2-1	TRBD1	few	TGTGCCAGCAGTTTAAACCCTTACGACAGGGCCCCTTACAATGAGCAGTTCTTC	CASSLNPYDRAPYNEQFF
TRBV5-4	TRBJ1-2	TRBD1	.	TGTGCCAGCAGCTTGCTTGGGGACAGGGTATATGGCTACACCTTC	CASSLLGDRVYGYTF
TRBV20-1	TRBJ1-2	.	.	TGCAGTCGAAGGCAGGGGAATGGCTACACCTTC	CSRRQGNGYTF
TRBV5-1	TRBJ2-7	TRBD1	.	TGCGCCAGCAGCCAGGACAGGGTTAAGTACGAGCAGTACTTC	CASSQDRVKYEQYF
TRBV7-2	TRBJ2-7	TRBD1	.	TGTGCCAGCAGCAGGGCAGGGGGTAGCTACGAGCAGTACTTC	CASSRAGGSYEQYF
TRBV28	TRBJ1-2	TRBD1	.	TGTGCCAGCAGTTTCCCAGACAGGGCTTGGGGCTACACCTTC	CASSFPDRAWGYTF
TRBV29-1	TRBJ1-1	.	.	TGCAGCGTTGAAACGGGGAACGAAGCTTTCTTT	CSVETGNEAFF
TRBV5-1	TRBJ2-5	TRBD1	once	TGCGCCAGCAGCCCGCAGGGGGCCGCAAAGGAGACCCAGTACTTC	CASSPQGAAKETQYF
TRBV2	TRBJ1-2	TRBD1	.	TGTGCCAGCAGCCCGGGGTCCGACAGGGGCAACTATGGCTACACCTTC	CASSPGSDRGNYGYTF
TRBV14	TRBJ1-1	.	.	TGTGCCAGCAGCCAAGTAGGAGGGACTGAAGCTTTCTTT	CASSQVGGTEAFF
TRBV7-7	TRBJ2-5	TRBD1	.	TGTGCCAGCAGCTTAGTCTACTCCGGGACAGAAGAGACCCAGTACTTC	CASSLVYSGTEETQYF
TRBV29-1	TRBJ1-2	TRBD1	once	TGCAGCGTTGAAGGACAGGGTGGCTATGGCTACACCTTC	CSVEGQGGYGYTF
TRBV10-3	TRBJ2-1	TRBD2	.	TGTGCCATCAGTTCCCTTGGGGGGGCGGGAGGTATCGATGAGCAGTTCTTC	CAISSLGGAGGIDEQFF
TRBV5-6	TRBJ2-1	.	.	TGTGCCAGCAGTCGATTGCCGGGACAACATGAGCAGTTCTTC	CASSRLPGQHEQFF
TRBV6-4	TRBJ1-3	TRBD1	once	TGTGCCAGCAATGAACCGGGACAGGGGATTATCTCTGGAAACACCATATATTTT	CASNEPGQGIISGNTIYF
TRBV5-1	TRBJ2-7	TRBD2	.	TGCGCCAGCAGCCCATCTAGCGGGGCCTACGAGCAGTACTTC	CASSPSSGAYEQYF
TRBV29-1	TRBJ1-1	TRBD1	.	TGCAGCGTTCAGGGACAGGGGGGGACTGAAGCTTTCTTT	CSVQGQGGTEAFF